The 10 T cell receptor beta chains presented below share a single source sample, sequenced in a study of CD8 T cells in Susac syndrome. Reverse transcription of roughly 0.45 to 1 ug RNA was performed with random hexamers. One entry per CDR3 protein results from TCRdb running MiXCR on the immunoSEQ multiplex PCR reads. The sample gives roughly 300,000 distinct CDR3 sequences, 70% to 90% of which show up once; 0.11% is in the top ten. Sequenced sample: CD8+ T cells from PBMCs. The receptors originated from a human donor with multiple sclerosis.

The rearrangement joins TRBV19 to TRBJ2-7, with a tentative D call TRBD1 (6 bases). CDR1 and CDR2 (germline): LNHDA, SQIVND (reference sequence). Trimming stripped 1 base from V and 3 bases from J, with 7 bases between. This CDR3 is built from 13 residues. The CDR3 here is CASSIGGRYEQYF. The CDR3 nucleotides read TGTGCCAGTAGTATAGGGGGGCGCTACGAGCAGTACTTC.

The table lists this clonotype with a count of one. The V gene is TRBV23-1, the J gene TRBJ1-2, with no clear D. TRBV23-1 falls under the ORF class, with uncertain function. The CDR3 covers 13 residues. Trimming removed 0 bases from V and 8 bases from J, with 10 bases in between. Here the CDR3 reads CASSQSVGWGYTF. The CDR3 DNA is TGCGCCAGCAGTCAATCGGTAGGTTGGGGCTACACCTTC.

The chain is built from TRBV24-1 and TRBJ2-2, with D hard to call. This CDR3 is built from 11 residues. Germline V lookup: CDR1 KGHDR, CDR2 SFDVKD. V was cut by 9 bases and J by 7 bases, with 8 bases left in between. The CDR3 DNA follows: TGTGCCACCTCCCAAGTCGGGGAGCTGTTTTTT. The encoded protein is CATSQVGELFF.

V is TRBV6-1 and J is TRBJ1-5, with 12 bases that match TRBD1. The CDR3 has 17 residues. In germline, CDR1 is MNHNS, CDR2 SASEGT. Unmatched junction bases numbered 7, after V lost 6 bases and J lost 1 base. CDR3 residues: CASSIGDRGLSNQPQHF. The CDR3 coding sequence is TGTGCCAGCAGCATTGGGGACAGGGGGCTAAGCAATCAGCCCCAGCATTTT.

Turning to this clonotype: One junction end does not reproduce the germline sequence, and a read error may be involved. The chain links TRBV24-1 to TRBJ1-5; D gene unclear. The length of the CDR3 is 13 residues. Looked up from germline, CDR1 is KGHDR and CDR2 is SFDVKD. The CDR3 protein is CVTPAYSNQPQHF. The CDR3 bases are TGTGTCACCCCGGCCTACAGTAATCAGCCCCAGCATTTT.

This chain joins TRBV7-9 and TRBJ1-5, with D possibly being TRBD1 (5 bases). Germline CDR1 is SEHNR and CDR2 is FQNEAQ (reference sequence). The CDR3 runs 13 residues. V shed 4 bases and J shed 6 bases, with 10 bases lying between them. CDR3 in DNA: TGTGCCAGCAGCTCGGGGCCGACTCAGCCCCAGCATTTT. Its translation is CASSSGPTQPQHF.

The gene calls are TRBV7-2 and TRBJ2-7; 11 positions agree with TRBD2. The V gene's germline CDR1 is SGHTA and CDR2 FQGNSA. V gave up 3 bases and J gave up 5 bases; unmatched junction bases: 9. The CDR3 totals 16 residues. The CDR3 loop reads CASSFDSLAGGNEQYF. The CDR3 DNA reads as TGTGCCAGCAGCTTCGATTCCCTAGCGGGAGGCAACGAGCAGTACTTC.

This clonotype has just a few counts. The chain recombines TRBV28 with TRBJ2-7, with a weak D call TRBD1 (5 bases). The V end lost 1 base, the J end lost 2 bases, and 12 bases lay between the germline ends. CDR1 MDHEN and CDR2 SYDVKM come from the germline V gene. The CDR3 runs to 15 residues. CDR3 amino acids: CASSLFSGLAYEQYF. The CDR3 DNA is TGTGCCAGCAGTTTATTTTCAGGGCTTGCCTACGAGCAGTACTTC.

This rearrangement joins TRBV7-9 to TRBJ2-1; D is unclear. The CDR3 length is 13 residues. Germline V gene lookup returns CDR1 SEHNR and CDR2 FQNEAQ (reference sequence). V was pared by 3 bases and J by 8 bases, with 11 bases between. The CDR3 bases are TGTGCCAGCAGCTTGGTGGAACGGGATGAGCAGTTCTTC. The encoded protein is CASSLVERDEQFF.

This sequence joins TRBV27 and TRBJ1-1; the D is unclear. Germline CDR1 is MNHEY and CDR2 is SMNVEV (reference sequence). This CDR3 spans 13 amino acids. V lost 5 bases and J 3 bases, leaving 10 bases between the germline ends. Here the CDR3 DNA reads TGTGCCAGCAGTCCCTCAATGTACACTGAAGCTTTCTTT. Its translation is CASSPSMYTEAFF.